The source of this T cell receptor beta chain is a study of T cell responses to AZD1222 COVID-19 vaccine. Findings and caveats of the study: Increases in Spike-specific TCR breadth and depth were seen after two AZD1222 doses. Clonal diversity may have been underestimated, and the donors were mostly white British, with more females than males. Samples come after the peak T cell response, not at day 14.

Germline lookup yields CDR1 MDHEN and CDR2 SYDVKM. There are 16 residues in the CDR3. The ends lost 6 bases at V and 1 base at J; junction bases unmatched: 6. As for this clone: What it binds is not known.

TCRdb's copy holds only in-frame clones and misses some; the assay was immunoSEQ multiplex PCR. Here the sample spans approximately 110,000 clones, about 85% being singletons. The clonotype comes from an adult in good health. This specimen was peripheral blood, taken on day 0 of AZD1222 vaccination. The chain links TRBV28 to TRBJ1-6, with 7 bases matching TRBD1. CDR3 amino acids: CASRTGTESYNSPLHF. In nucleotides, the CDR3 is TGTGCCAGCAGGACAGGGACAGAATCCTATAATTCACCCCTCCACTTT.